The clone carrying this T cell receptor (beta chain) was picked up a small number of times. Per the germline V gene, CDR1 is SGHAT and CDR2 is FQNNGV. The CDR3 covers 14 residues. V gave up 5 bases and J gave up 0 bases, with 8 bases separating them. The sample belongs to a study of blood T cell repertoires in COVID-19. For the study at large: PBMCs, B-cell-depleted T cells, or T cells were the source of the cDNA or gDNA that made up the material.

Authors' analysis steps: Amplification from reference gene primers served as the basis for estimated nucleated cell counts. The repertoire was sequenced with immunoSEQ multiplex PCR; TCRdb's copy has only in-frame clones and lacks some. V, J and clone size are taken as reported in that table, and D and trimming were inferred from the DNA itself. Here the sample spans tens of thousands of clones, roughly 86% being singletons. Specimen: peripheral blood. The chain joins TRBV11-2 to TRBJ1-5; D is unclear. The clonotype originates from a man in his forties or fifties with active COVID-19. Written as DNA, the CDR3 is TGTGCCAGCAGCCTGGCGGGTAGCAATCAGCCCCAGCATTTT. This translates into CASSLAGSNQPQHF.